This paragraph covers one T cell receptor (beta chain) sequence. The antigen is not known. This sample was included in a study of T cells in localized non-small cell lung cancer. The study, taken as a whole, reports: Sequencing, confined to only one tumor region, leaves heterogeneity possible. Detection in adjacent lung was observed for a median approximately 52 of the top 100 tumor clones. Uninvolved adjacent lung showed peak T cell clonality, exceeding tumor. Elevated circulating T cell density in blood was associated with longer overall survival.

The CDR3 is 13 residues long. Germline lookup yields CDR1 LGHNA and CDR2 YNFKEQ. Deletions cut 2 bases from V and 1 base from J, with 6 bases between. Some clones are missing from TCRdb's copy, which holds only in-frame ones; the method was immunoSEQ multiplex PCR. Of roughly 26,000 clones listed, around 85% are singletons. The genes are TRBV4-2 and TRBJ2-7; D not certain. The sequence derives from a female donor of 60 years or more with stage II squamous cell lung carcinoma. This specimen consisted of peripheral blood, obtained before any cancer treatment. CDR3 amino acids: CASSQLQSYEQYF. The CDR3 DNA follows: TGTGCCAGCAGCCAACTACAATCCTACGAGCAGTACTTC.